This T cell receptor beta chain came from a study of blood T cell repertoires in COVID-19. Study in general: Some COVID-19 samples were acute and others convalescent; all came from the United States, Italy and Spain. Sources were T cells, B-cell-depleted T cells, or PBMCs; the material itself was cDNA or gDNA.

In the authors' methods: The authors estimated nucleated cell counts from reference gene primer amplification. Profiling relied on immunoSEQ multiplex PCR, and the TCRdb table lists in-frame clones only, not all of them. The V and J calls and clone size were taken over from that table, and D and trimming were inferred from the DNA. The table records roughly 60,000 clones, approximately 80% of them present only once. This clonotype was obtained from a human donor in a cohort sampled during active or convalescent COVID-19. The material sequenced was peripheral blood.

CDR3 nucleotide sequence: TGTGCCAGCATTGGACTAGCGGGGTCGAATGAGCAGTTCTTC. Translating it yields CASIGLAGSNEQFF. The chain joins TRBV6-5 to TRBJ2-1; 12 nucleotides align to TRBD2. V was clipped by 7 bases and J by 7 bases; unmatched bases: 5. CDR1 is MNHEY and CDR2 is SVGAGI in the germline V gene. CDR3 length: 14 residues.